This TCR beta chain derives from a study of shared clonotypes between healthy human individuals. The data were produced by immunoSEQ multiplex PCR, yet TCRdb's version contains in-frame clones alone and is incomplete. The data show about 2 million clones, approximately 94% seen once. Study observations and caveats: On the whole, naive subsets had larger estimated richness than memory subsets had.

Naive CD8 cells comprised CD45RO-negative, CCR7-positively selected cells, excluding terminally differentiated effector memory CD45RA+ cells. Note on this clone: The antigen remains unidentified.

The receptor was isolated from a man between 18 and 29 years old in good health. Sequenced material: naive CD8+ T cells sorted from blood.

The CDR3 nucleotides read TGTGCCACCAGCCCGGACAGTTCCTCCTACAATGAGCAGTTCTTC. Protein sequence: CATSPDSSSYNEQFF. The chain joins TRBV15 to TRBJ2-1; maybe TRBD1 (6 bases). Trimming shortened V by 5 bases and J by 0 bases, and 11 bases separated the two germline ends. CDR3 length: 15 residues. CDR1 and CDR2 (germline): LNHNV, YYDKDF (reference sequence).